These 31 T cell receptor beta chains came from one sample sequenced in a study of Ad26.COV2.S vaccination and SARS-CoV-2 variants. Treatment in this sample: around 19 received Ad26.COV2.S at low or high dose, single or two shots; several received placebo; per-sample allocation not given. The study sampled participants on day 63 after the first vaccine or placebo injection. The method was immunoSEQ multiplex PCR; TCRdb's version includes in-frame clones alone and lacks a portion of them. Here the sample spans roughly 420,000 clones, roughly 89% being singletons. Sequencing used peripheral blood, obtained in a trial of Ad26.COV2.S vaccine versus placebo. The receptors originated from a person aged 18-65 years who received the Ad26.COV2.S COVID-19 vaccine or a placebo.

This clone was seen once. J is TRBJ1-5 and V is TRBV18, with a tentative D call TRBD1 (6 bases). This CDR3 contains 15 residues. Germline loops: CDR1 KGHSH, CDR2 LQKENI. V gave up 5 bases and J gave up 2 bases, with 13 bases separating them. This CDR3 is CASSERQAGNQPQHF. DNA for the CDR3: TGTGCCAGCTCAGAAAGACAGGCCGGCAATCAGCCCCAGCATTTT.

The chain carries TRBV19 and TRBJ1-5, with D maybe TRBD1 (5 bases). The CDR3 runs to 18 residues. Between the trimmed V and J ends, which lost 3 bases and 4 bases, there was a span of 22 bases. The germline V gene has CDR1 LNHDA and CDR2 SQIVND (reference sequence). In DNA, the CDR3 is TGTGCCAGTAGTATGGGCTGGGGGTTGACGGGGGAAAATCAGCCCCAGCATTTT. It codes for CASSMGWGLTGENQPQHF.

This clone was recorded a few times. The V gene is TRBV12-3 or TRBV12-4, the J gene TRBJ1-2, with D unresolved. The V gene lost 4 bases and the J gene lost 4 bases, with 10 bases spanning the gap. The CDR3 is 13 residues long. The CDR3 DNA is TGTGCCAGCAGTTCCCTGGGAGCCTATGGCTACACCTTC. Protein product: CASSSLGAYGYTF.

The gene calls are TRBV11-2 and TRBJ1-5; D remains ambiguous. The V end lost 0 bases, the J end lost 6 bases, and 15 bases lay between the germline ends. Germline CDR1 is SGHAT and CDR2 is FQNNGV. The CDR3 runs 16 residues. Written as DNA, the CDR3 is TGTGCCAGCAGCTTAGATATACAGTTGACGTCTCAGCCCCAGCATTTT. This sequence encodes CASSLDIQLTSQPQHF.

J is TRBJ1-5 and V is TRBV5-6; D is ambiguous. The CDR3 contains 15 residues. V lost 0 bases, J lost 6 bases, and 13 bases lay in between. Looked up from germline, CDR1 is SGHDT and CDR2 is YYEEEE. CDR3 residues: CASSLGADPVQPQHF. The CDR3 coding sequence is TGTGCCAGCAGCTTGGGAGCGGACCCGGTTCAGCCCCAGCATTTT.

The rearrangement links TRBV4-2 to TRBJ1-1; D unclear. This CDR3 is built from 18 residues. Germline V gene data show CDR1 as LGHNA and CDR2 as YNFKEQ. V dropped 0 bases and J dropped 2 bases, with 19 bases sitting between them. As DNA, the CDR3 is TGTGCCAGCAGCCAAGACGCGGGGTCCCCCTCTTTAAACACTGAAGCTTTCTTT. Translation gives CASSQDAGSPSLNTEAFF.

V usage is TRBV19 and J usage is TRBJ1-5, with TRBD1 matching 7 bases. The length of the CDR3 is 12 residues. Trimming cost V 3 bases and J 10 bases; bases outside gene matches: 3. CDR1 is LNHDA, CDR2 SQIVND, per germline (reference sequence). CDR3 protein: CASSINRGPQHF. The CDR3 nucleotides read TGTGCCAGTAGTATTAACAGGGGACCCCAGCATTTT.

The gene calls are TRBV5-5 and TRBJ2-5, with D unclear. CDR1 and CDR2 from the germline V gene are SGHKS and YYEKEE (reference sequence). V gave up 0 bases and J gave up 2 bases, with 14 bases separating them. The CDR3 has 16 residues. The CDR3 spells CASSLVSGHTQETQYF. CDR3 nucleotides: TGTGCCAGCAGCTTGGTTTCGGGTCACACTCAAGAGACCCAGTACTTC.

The genes are TRBV5-1 and TRBJ1-4; 12 positions match TRBD1. The ends lost 1 base at V and 6 bases at J; junction bases unmatched: 4. This CDR3 contains 16 residues. Germline CDR1 and CDR2: SGHRS and YFSETQ. The chain's CDR3 is CASSLWGQGADEKLFF. The CDR3 bases are TGCGCCAGCAGCTTGTGGGGACAGGGGGCGGATGAAAAACTGTTTTTT.

The rearrangement joins TRBV6-5 to TRBJ1-1; D gene unclear. Per the germline V gene, CDR1 is MNHEY and CDR2 is SVGAGI. Trimming removed 7 bases at V and 1 base at J, with 13 bases between. The CDR3 covers 14 residues. CDR3 loop: CASISAFRNTEAFF. The CDR3 DNA follows: TGTGCCAGCATTAGTGCTTTTAGGAACACTGAAGCTTTCTTT.

The chain is built from TRBV30 and TRBJ1-5, with D unclear. V dropped 2 bases and J dropped 0 bases, with 11 bases sitting between them. Germline loops: CDR1 GTSNPN, CDR2 SVGIG (reference sequence). The length of the CDR3 is 15 residues. For the CDR3, the DNA is TGTGCCTGGAGTCGGTGGGATTATAGCAATCAGCCCCAGCATTTT. It specifies CAWSRWDYSNQPQHF.

V and J are TRBV3-1 (or the pseudogene TRBV3-2) and TRBJ2-3, with 7 positions matching TRBD1. The CDR3 covers 17 residues. Germline loops: CDR1 LGHDT, CDR2 YNNKEL (reference sequence). Trimming removed 0 bases from V and 2 bases from J; junction bases left unmatched: 8. The CDR3 spells CASSQDTGTVFTDTQYF. The CDR3, as DNA: TGTGCCAGCAGCCAAGACACCGGGACAGTATTCACAGATACGCAGTATTTT.

This clone was counted only a few times. The chain employs TRBV5-5 and TRBJ2-1; unclear D gene. There are 15 residues in the CDR3. V lost 4 bases and J lost 0, with 11 bases in between. From germline, CDR1 is SGHKS and CDR2 YYEKEE (reference sequence). CDR3 residues: CASSPTSISYNEQFF. DNA for the CDR3: TGTGCCAGCAGCCCGACATCCATCTCCTACAATGAGCAGTTCTTC.

The J gene is TRBJ1-3, the V gene TRBV19, with D perhaps matching TRBD1 (6 bases). Germline V gene data show CDR1 as LNHDA and CDR2 as SQIVND (reference sequence). This CDR3 contains 14 residues. Deletions cut 3 bases from V and 3 bases from J, with 9 bases between. This CDR3 reads CASSIRGNGNTIYF. In DNA, the CDR3 is TGTGCCAGTAGTATCAGGGGAAATGGAAACACCATATATTTT. The full variable domain, with the rest looked up from reference TRBV19 and TRBJ1-3, is DGGITQSPKYLFRKEGQNVTLSCEQNLNHDAMYWYRQDPGQGLRLIYYSQIVNDFQKGDIAEGYSVSREKKESFPLTVTSAQKNPTAFYLCASSIRGNGNTIYFGEGSWLTVV.

This clone was recorded a few times. The CDR3 DNA sequence: TGTGCCAGTAGGGGCTGGGAGACAGTGCCTTTCCGTGGCTACACCTTC. Amino acids: CASRGWETVPFRGYTF. The chain links TRBV19 to TRBJ1-2; a possible D gene is TRBD1 (5 bases). The germline V gene encodes CDR1 LNHDA and CDR2 SQIVND (reference sequence). V was cut by 6 bases and J by 7 bases, with 24 bases left in between. The CDR3 runs to 16 residues.

The rearrangement joins TRBV7-2 to TRBJ2-7, with D unresolved. From germline, CDR1 is SGHTA and CDR2 FQGNSA. Trimming removed 5 bases at V and 0 bases at J, with 11 bases between. The CDR3 has 14 amino acids. CDR3 sequence reads: CASSPAGHSYEQYF. The DNA for the CDR3 is TGTGCCAGCAGCCCCGCCGGGCACTCCTACGAGCAGTACTTC.

Turning to this clone: In the same sample, other DNA sequences code for this CDR3. CDR3: CASSHPGTGNEKLFF. The CDR3 DNA is TGTGCCAGCAGCCACCCCGGGACAGGGAACGAAAAACTGTTTTTT. The chain carries TRBV3-1 (or the pseudogene TRBV3-2) and TRBJ1-4; 9 nucleotides match TRBD1. CDR1 and CDR2 from the germline V gene are LGHDT and YNNKEL (reference sequence). This CDR3 has 15 residues. V dropped 3 bases and J dropped 8; count of bases not matched to a gene: 7.

The chain joins TRBV5-1 to TRBJ2-2; TRBD2 matches 7 bases. The trim removed 4 bases at V and 3 bases at J, leaving 0 bases unmatched. This CDR3 region has 13 residues. Germline values: CDR1 SGHRS, CDR2 YFSETQ. CDR3 bases: TGCGCCAGCAGCGGGGGGGACACCGGGGAGCTGTTTTTT. The encoded protein is CASSGGDTGELFF. The whole variable domain, remainder taken from reference TRBV5-1 and TRBJ2-2, is KAGVTQTPRYLIKTRGQQVTLSCSPISGHRSVSWYQQTPGQGLQFLFEYFSETQRNKGNFPGRFSGRQFSNSRSEMNVSTLELGDSALYLCASSGGDTGELFFGEGSRLTVL.

This chain links TRBV5-1 with TRBJ2-3; the match to TRBD2 covers 8 bases. The CDR3 has 15 amino acids. V lost 1 base and J lost 2; bases outside the gene matches: 3. Germline V gives CDR1 SGHRS, CDR2 YFSETQ. The CDR3 nucleotides read TGCGCCAGCAGCTTGTTACTAGCGGTCACAGATACGCAGTATTTT. It translates to CASSLLLAVTDTQYF.

The chain has TRBV5-1 and TRBJ2-3; a weak D match, TRBD2 (6 bases). Germline CDR1 and CDR2: SGHRS and YFSETQ. V was pared by 0 bases and J by 4 bases, with 12 bases between. The CDR3 length is 15 residues. The CDR3 reads CASSLGPPGADTQYF. The DNA of the CDR3 is TGCGCCAGCAGCTTGGGCCCCCCGGGGGCAGATACGCAGTATTTT.

This clone was detected once. The rearrangement joins TRBV3-1 (or the pseudogene TRBV3-2) to TRBJ1-1; D possibly corresponds to TRBD1 (6 bases). This CDR3 has 14 residues. Deletions cut 1 base from V and 4 bases from J, with 10 bases between. Per germline, CDR1 LGHDT and CDR2 YNNKEL (reference sequence). The CDR3, as DNA: TGTGCCAGCAGCCAAGTAGTGACAGGCACTGAAGCTTTCTTT. It specifies CASSQVVTGTEAFF.

The rearrangement uses TRBV5-1 and TRBJ1-1; TRBD1 matches 7 bases. The V segment lost 7 bases and the J segment 5 bases; nucleotides outside the gene matches: 11. Germline lookup yields CDR1 SGHRS and CDR2 YFSETQ. This CDR3 is built from 14 residues. This CDR3 is CASGQGGATTEAFF. In DNA, the CDR3 is TGCGCCAGCGGCCAAGGGGGCGCGACTACTGAAGCTTTCTTT. The complete variable domain, with remaining parts taken from reference TRBV5-1 and TRBJ1-1, reads KAGVTQTPRYLIKTRGQQVTLSCSPISGHRSVSWYQQTPGQGLQFLFEYFSETQRNKGNFPGRFSGRQFSNSRSEMNVSTLELGDSALYLCASGQGGATTEAFFGQGTRLTVV.

The CDR3 region is CASSPRVAGPGYTF. The DNA of the CDR3 is TGTGCCAGCAGCCCAAGAGTGGCGGGGCCTGGCTACACCTTC. The V call is TRBV27, the J call TRBJ1-2; D is possibly TRBD1 (5 bases). This CDR3 has 14 amino acids. The V end lost 6 bases, the J end lost 7 bases, and 18 bases lay between the germline ends. CDR1 is MNHEY, CDR2 SMNVEV, per germline (reference sequence).

This clone has just a few counts. This chain links TRBV7-2 with TRBJ2-7; D not resolved. The V end was cut by 2 bases, the J end by 2 bases, with 10 bases between. This CDR3 spans 14 amino acids. Germline CDR1 reads SGHTA; CDR2 reads FQGNSA. CDR3 sequence reads: CASSLSLAAYEQYV. CDR3 DNA sequence: TGTGCCAGCAGCTTATCACTGGCAGCCTACGAGCAGTACGTC.

This clone has only one observation. This chain uses TRBV6-6 with TRBJ1-1; maybe TRBD1 (5 bases). Per germline, CDR1 MNHNY and CDR2 SVGAGI (reference sequence). The CDR3 length is 14 residues. Between the trimmed V and J ends, which lost 2 bases and 1 base, there was a span of 8 bases. The CDR3 DNA sequence: TGTGCCAGCAGTTACCATGGACAGAACACTGAAGCTTTCTTT. This encodes CASSYHGQNTEAFF.

The chain employs TRBV5-3 and TRBJ2-2; tentatively, D is TRBD2 (5 bases). TRBV5-3 is assigned to the ORF class and has an uncertain function. This CDR3 is 17 amino acids long. V lost 0 bases and J 4 bases, leaving 16 bases between the germline ends. The CDR3 reads CARSLGRGDEGTGELFF. In DNA, the CDR3 is TGTGCCAGAAGCTTGGGTCGCGGCGATGAGGGCACCGGGGAGCTGTTTTTT.

The chain has TRBV28 and TRBJ2-7; D perhaps matches TRBD1 (6 bases). CDR3 length: 12 residues. Germline V gene lookup returns CDR1 MDHEN and CDR2 SYDVKM. V lost 4 bases to trimming and J lost 5 bases, with 9 bases between them. For the CDR3, the DNA is TGTGCCAGCAGTTCATACAGGGACGAGCAGTACTTC. Translated, it gives CASSSYRDEQYF.

This sequence joins TRBV4-1 and TRBJ2-2, with D tentatively TRBD2 (5 bases). The V gene lost 4 bases and the J gene lost 0 bases, with 15 bases spanning the gap. The CDR3 is 17 amino acids. Germline-derived CDR1 and CDR2 are MGHRA and YSYEKL. The CDR3 region is CASSLSSEGSNTGELFF. In DNA, the CDR3 is TGCGCCAGCAGCCTGTCGTCCGAGGGATCGAACACCGGGGAGCTGTTTTTT.

The rearrangement links TRBV2 to TRBJ2-3; D unresolved. V gave up 6 bases and J gave up 2 bases, with 15 bases separating them. Germline V lookup: CDR1 SNHLY, CDR2 FYNNEI. The CDR3 is made up of 15 amino acids. CDR3 amino acids: CASRKLVAATDTQYF. CDR3 coding DNA: TGTGCCAGCAGAAAGCTAGTTGCCGCCACAGATACGCAGTATTTT.

The chain combines TRBV24-1 with TRBJ2-2; maybe TRBD2 (5 bases). V lost 7 bases and J lost 5, with 13 bases in between. CDR1 and CDR2 (germline): KGHDR, SFDVKD. This CDR3 spans 14 amino acids. The CDR3 reads CATSNRGQTGELFF. As DNA, the CDR3 is TGTGCCACCAGCAATCGGGGTCAAACCGGGGAGCTGTTTTTT.

This chain joins TRBV28 and TRBJ1-2; D remains ambiguous. The CDR3 length is 13 residues. Germline CDR1 MDHEN, CDR2 SYDVKM. Deletions cut 2 bases from V and 2 bases from J, with 6 bases between. CDR3 sequence reads: CASSLVQNYGYTF. The DNA of the CDR3 is TGTGCCAGCAGTTTAGTACAGAACTATGGCTACACCTTC.